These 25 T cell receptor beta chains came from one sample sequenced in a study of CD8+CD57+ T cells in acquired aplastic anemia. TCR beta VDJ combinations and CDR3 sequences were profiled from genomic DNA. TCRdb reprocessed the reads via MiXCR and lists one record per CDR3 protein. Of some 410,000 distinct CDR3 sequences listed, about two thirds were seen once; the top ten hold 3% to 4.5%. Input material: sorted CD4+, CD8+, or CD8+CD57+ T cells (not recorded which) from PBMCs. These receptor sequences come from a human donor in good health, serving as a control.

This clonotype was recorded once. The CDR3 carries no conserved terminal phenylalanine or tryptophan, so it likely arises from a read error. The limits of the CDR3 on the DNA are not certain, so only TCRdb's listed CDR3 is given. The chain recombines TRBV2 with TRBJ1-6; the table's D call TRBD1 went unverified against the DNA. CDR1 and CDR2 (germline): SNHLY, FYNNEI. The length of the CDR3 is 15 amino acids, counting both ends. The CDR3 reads CASNRDRETDYTLHL.

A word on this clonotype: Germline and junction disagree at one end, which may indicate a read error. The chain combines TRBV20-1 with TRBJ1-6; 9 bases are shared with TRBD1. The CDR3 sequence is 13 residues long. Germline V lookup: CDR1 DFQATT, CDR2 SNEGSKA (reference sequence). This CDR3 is CSARDRDNSPLHF. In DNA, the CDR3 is TGCAGCGCTAGGGACAGGGACAATTCGCCCCTCCACTTT.

Here the CDR3 reads CASSLPRGDEPQHF. The CDR3 DNA sequence: TGCGCCAGCAGCTTACCGCGGGGGGATGAGCCCCAGCATTTT. The chain links TRBV5-1 to TRBJ1-5, with D possibly matching TRBD1 (5 bases). CDR1 is SGHRS, CDR2 YFSETQ, per germline. V was shortened by 2 bases and J by 8 bases, with 14 bases between the two germline ends. The CDR3 consists of 14 residues.

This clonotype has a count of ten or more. The chain's CDR3 is CASSSGRGGGALTDTQYF. DNA for the CDR3: TGTGCCAGCAGCTCGGGGAGGGGAGGGGGGGCTCTCACAGATACGCAGTATTTT. The rearrangement joins TRBV5-8 to TRBJ2-3; weak D call: TRBD2 (7 bases). CDR1 and CDR2 (germline): SGHTS, YDEGEE. V lost 3 bases to trimming and J lost 2 bases, with 22 bases between them. The CDR3 loop spans 18 amino acids.

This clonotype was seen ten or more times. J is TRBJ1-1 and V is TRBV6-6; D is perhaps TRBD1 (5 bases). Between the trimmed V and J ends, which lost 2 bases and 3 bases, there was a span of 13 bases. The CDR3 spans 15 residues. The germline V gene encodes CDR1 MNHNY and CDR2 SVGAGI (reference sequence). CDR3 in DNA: TGTGCCAGCAGTTACGCCTCGGGCAGGGACACTGAAGCTTTCTTT. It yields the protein CASSYASGRDTEAFF.

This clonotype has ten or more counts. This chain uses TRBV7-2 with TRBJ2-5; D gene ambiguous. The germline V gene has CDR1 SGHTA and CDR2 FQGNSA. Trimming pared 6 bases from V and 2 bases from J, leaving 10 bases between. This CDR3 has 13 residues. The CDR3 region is CASRRGPQETQYF. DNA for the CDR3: TGTGCCAGCAGAAGAGGACCTCAAGAGACCCAGTACTTC.

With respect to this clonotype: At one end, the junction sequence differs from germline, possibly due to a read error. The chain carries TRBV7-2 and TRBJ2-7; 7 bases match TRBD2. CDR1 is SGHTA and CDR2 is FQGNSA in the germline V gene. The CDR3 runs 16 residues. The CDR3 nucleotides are TGTGCCAGTAGCTTCGAGGGAGGGGATCAGCCCCAGGATCAGTACTTC. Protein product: CASSFEGGDQPQDQYF.

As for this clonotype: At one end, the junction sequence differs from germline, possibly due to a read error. The CDR3 DNA reads TGTGCCAGCAGCCGGGTGAGCCCCTACGAGCAGTACTTCTTT. Protein product: CASSRVSPYEQYFF. The gene calls are TRBV7-2 and TRBJ1-3, with D unclear. The CDR3 length is 14 residues. Germline values: CDR1 SGHTA, CDR2 FQGNSA. The full variable domain, its missing parts supplied by reference TRBV7-2 and TRBJ1-3, is GAGVSQSPSNKVTEKGKDVELRCDPISGHTALYWYRQSLGQGLEFLIYFQGNSAPDKSGLPSDRFSAERTGGSVSTLTIQRTQQEDSAVYLCASSRVSPYEQYFFGEGSWLTVV.

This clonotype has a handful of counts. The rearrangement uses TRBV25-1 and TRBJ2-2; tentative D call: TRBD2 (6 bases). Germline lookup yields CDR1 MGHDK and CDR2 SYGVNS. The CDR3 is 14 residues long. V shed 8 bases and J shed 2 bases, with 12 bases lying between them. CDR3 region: CASRGTVNTGELFF. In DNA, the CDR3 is TGTGCCAGCCGGGGGACGGTTAACACCGGGGAGCTGTTTTTT.

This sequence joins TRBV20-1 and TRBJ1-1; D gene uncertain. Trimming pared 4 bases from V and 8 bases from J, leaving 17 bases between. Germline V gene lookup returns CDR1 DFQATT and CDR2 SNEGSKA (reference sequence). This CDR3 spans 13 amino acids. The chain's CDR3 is CSATKTLDYEAFF. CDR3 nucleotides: TGCAGTGCTACGAAGACGCTGGACTACGAAGCTTTCTTT.

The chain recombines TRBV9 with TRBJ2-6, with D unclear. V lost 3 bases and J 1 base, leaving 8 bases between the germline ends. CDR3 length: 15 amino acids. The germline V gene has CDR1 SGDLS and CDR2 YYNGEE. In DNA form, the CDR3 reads TGTGCCAGCAGCGCCTTTAAATCTGGGGCCAACGTCCTGACTTTC. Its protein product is CASSAFKSGANVLTF.

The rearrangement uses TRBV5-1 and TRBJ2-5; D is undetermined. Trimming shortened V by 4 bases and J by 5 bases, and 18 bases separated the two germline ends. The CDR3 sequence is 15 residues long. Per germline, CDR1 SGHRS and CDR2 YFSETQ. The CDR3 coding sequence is TGCGCCAGCAGCCCCCTTAGTGTAGACACGGAGACCCAGTACTTC. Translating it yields CASSPLSVDTETQYF.

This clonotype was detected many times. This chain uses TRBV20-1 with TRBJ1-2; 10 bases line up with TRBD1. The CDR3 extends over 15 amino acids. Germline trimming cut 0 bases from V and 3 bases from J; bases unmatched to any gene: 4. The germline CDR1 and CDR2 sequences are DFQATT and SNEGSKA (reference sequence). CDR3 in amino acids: CSARERDRGYYGYTF. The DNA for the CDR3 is TGCAGTGCTAGAGAGAGGGACAGGGGCTACTATGGCTACACCTTC.

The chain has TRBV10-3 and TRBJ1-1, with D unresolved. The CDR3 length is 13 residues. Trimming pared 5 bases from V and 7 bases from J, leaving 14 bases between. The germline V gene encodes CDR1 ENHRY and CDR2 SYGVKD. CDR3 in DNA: TGTGCCATCAGTTACGTAGAGGCGATTGAAGCTTTCTTT. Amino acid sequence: CAISYVEAIEAFF.

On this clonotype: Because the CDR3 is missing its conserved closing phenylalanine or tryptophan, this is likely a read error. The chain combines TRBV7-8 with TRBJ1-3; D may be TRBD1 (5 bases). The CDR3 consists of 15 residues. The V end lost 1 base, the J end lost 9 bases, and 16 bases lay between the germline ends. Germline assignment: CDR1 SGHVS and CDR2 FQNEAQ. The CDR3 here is CASSLETGPTLTIYL. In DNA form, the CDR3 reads TGTGCCAGCAGCTTAGAGACGGGGCCGACACTCACCATATATCTT.

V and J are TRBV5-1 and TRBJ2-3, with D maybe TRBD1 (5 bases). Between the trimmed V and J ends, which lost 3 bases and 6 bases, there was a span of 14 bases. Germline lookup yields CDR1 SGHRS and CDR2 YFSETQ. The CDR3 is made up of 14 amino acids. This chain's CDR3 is CASSWADRYDTQYF. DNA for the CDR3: TGCGCCAGCAGCTGGGCCGACAGATACGATACGCAGTATTTT.

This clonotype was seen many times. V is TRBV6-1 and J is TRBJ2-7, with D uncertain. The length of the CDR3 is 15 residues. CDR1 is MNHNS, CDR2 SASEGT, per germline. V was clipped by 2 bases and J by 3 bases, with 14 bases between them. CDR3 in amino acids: CASSESLAPGYEQYF. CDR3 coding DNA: TGTGCCAGCAGTGAATCCCTCGCGCCCGGCTACGAGCAGTACTTC.

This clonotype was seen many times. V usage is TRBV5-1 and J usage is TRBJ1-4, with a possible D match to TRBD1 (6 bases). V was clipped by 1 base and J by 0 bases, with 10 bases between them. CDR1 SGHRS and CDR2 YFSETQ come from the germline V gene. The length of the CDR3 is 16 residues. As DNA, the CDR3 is TGCGCCAGCAGCTTGTGGGGGGCGGCAACTAATGAAAAACTGTTTTTT. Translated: CASSLWGAATNEKLFF. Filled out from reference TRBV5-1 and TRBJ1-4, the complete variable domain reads KAGVTQTPRYLIKTRGQQVTLSCSPISGHRSVSWYQQTPGQGLQFLFEYFSETQRNKGNFPGRFSGRQFSNSRSEMNVSTLELGDSALYLCASSLWGAATNEKLFFGSGTQLSVL.

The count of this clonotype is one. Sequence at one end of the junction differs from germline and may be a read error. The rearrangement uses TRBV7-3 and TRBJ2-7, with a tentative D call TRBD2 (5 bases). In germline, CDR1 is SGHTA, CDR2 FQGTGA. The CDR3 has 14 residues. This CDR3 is CASSSHLGGLNEQF. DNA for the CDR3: TGTGCCAGCAGCTCGCACTTAGGCGGACTCAATGAGCAGTTC.

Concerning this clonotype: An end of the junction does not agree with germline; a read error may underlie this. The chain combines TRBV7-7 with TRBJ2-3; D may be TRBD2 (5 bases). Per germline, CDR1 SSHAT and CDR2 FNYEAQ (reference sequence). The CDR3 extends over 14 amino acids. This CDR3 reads CASSSPFTPGDYDF. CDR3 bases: TGTGCTAGCAGCTCACCGTTCACACCAGGAGACTACGATTTT.

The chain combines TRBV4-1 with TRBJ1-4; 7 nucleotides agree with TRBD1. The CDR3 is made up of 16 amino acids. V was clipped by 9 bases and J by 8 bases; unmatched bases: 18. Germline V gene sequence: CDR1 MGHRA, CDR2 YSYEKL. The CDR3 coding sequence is TGCGCCAGGGGTCTGAACGATAGGGGGCTTGGAGAAAAACTGTTTTTT. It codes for CARGLNDRGLGEKLFF.

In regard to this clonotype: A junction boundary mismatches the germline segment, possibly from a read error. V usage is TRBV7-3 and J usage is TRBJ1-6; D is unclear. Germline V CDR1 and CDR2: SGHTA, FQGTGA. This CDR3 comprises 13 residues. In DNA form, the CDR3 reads TGTGCCAGCAGCGGGGAGAATGATTCACACCTCCACTTT. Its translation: CASSGENDSHLHF.

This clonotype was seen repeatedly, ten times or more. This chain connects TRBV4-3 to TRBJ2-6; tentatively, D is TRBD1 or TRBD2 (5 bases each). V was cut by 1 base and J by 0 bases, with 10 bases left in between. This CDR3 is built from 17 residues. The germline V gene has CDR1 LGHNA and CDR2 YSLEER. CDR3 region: CASSQGGSGSGANVLTF. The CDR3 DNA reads TGCGCCAGCAGCCAAGGGGGGTCGGGCTCTGGGGCCAACGTCCTGACTTTC.

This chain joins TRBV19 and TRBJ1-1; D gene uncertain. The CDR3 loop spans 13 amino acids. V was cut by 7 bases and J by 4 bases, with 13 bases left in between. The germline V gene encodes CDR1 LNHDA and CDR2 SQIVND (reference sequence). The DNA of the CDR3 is TGTGCCAGTATCGCTGAGATGACCACTGAAGCTTTCTTT. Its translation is CASIAEMTTEAFF.

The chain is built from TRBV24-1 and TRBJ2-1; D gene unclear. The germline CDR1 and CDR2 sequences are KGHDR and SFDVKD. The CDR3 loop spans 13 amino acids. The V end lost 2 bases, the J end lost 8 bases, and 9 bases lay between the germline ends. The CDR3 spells CATSDSASDEQFF. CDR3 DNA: TGTGCCACCAGTGATTCGGCGAGCGATGAGCAGTTCTTC.